The 3 T cell receptor beta chains below come from one sample, sequenced in a study of T cell changes during pregnancy in multiple sclerosis (dated by TCRdb to the late 2010s). The library was generated by the immunoSEQ multiplex PCR assay. Drawn from immuneACCESS, this table holds only the in-frame rearrangements with V and J called that TCRdb kept. Clones are partly lost; checked studies trace under half to an unresolved V gene and leave the rest unexplained. This sample comprises 25,000 to 35,000 clones, around nine tenths of them detected only once. The top ten clones comprise 5% to 6% of the sample. The sample in question was CD8+ T cells from peripheral blood mononuclear cells, obtained in the first trimester of pregnancy. The source of these receptors is a female donor with multiple sclerosis, enrolled in a pregnancy study.

The chain carries TRBV28 and TRBJ2-3, with TRBD2 identical over 7 bases. This CDR3 comprises 15 residues. CDR1 and CDR2 from the germline V gene are MDHEN and SYDVKM. Trimming removed 5 bases from V and 5 bases from J; junction bases left unmatched: 10. CDR3 sequence reads: CASSPPGGWGDTQYF. In DNA, the CDR3 is TGTGCCAGCAGTCCCCCGGGGGGTTGGGGAGATACGCAGTATTTT.

The chain uses TRBV4-1 and TRBJ2-1, with 10 nucleotides matching TRBD2. In germline, CDR1 is MGHRA, CDR2 YSYEKL. This CDR3 spans 15 amino acids. Losses at the gene ends were 4 bases for V and 9 bases for J; bases not matched to a gene: 9. The chain's CDR3 is CASSPTLAGEVEQFF. CDR3 nucleotides: TGCGCCAGCAGCCCGACCCTAGCGGGAGAAGTTGAGCAGTTCTTC.

V and J are TRBV2 and TRBJ2-2; 8 positions match TRBD1. V lost 7 bases, J lost 1 base, and 2 bases stayed unmatched. The germline V gene encodes CDR1 SNHLY and CDR2 FYNNEI. This CDR3 has 14 amino acids. The CDR3 spells CASKGTGNTGELFF. The CDR3 DNA sequence: TGTGCCAGCAAGGGGACAGGGAACACCGGGGAGCTGTTTTTT.